Listed here are 15 T cell receptor beta chains from one sample, sequenced in a study of T cells in tuberculosis. Profiled with immunoSEQ multiplex PCR; TCRdb holds only in-frame clones, not every one. The table lists tens of thousands of clones, about 91% of them singletons. The time point is: new active TB diagnosis, blood taken before or within 7 days of starting treatment. The sample in question was PBMCs, obtained at tuberculosis diagnosis. These TCRs come from an adult with tuberculosis. Some clones in this sample may be carry-over from other donors' samples.

This clone is a singleton in its sample. The V call is TRBV5-1, the J call TRBJ2-7; the match to TRBD1 covers 7 bases. The CDR3 extends over 14 amino acids. The germline V gene has CDR1 SGHRS and CDR2 YFSETQ. The ends lost 0 bases at V and 2 bases at J; junction bases unmatched: 2. The CDR3 DNA sequence: TGCGCCAGCAGCTTGGGGGACAGTCCCTACGAGCAGTACTTC. Its protein product is CASSLGDSPYEQYF.

The V call is TRBV6-1, the J call TRBJ1-4; TRBD1 matches 7 bases. The CDR3 is 14 amino acids. J was trimmed by 4 bases and V by 11 bases; bases with no gene match: 10. From germline, CDR1 is MNHNS and CDR2 SASEGT. The DNA for the CDR3 is TGTGCCGGCGGGAGGGGGCGCCTTAATGAAAAACTGTTTTTT. It codes for CAGGRGRLNEKLFF.

This rearrangement joins TRBV11-2 to TRBJ2-2; 15 bases map to TRBD2. V lost 5 bases, J lost 6 bases, and 7 bases stayed unmatched. Germline V CDR1 and CDR2: SGHAT, FQNNGV. The CDR3 totals 17 residues. The CDR3 sequence is CASSPWGLAGGPGELFF. The CDR3 coding sequence is TGTGCCAGCAGCCCCTGGGGACTAGCGGGGGGTCCCGGGGAGCTGTTTTTT.

This chain joins TRBV5-1 and TRBJ2-1, with 8 bases lining up with TRBD1. V was pared by 7 bases and J by 3 bases, with 9 bases of the junction left unmatched. The germline gives CDR1 SGHRS, CDR2 YFSETQ. The CDR3 is 15 residues long. The CDR3 DNA follows: TGCGCCAGCGGGGATCGGACAGGGAACTACAATGAGCAGTTCTTC. It translates to CASGDRTGNYNEQFF.

The chain is built from TRBV6-1 and TRBJ2-1; TRBD2 matches at 13 bases. CDR1 and CDR2 (germline): MNHNS, SASEGT. The CDR3 totals 15 residues. V dropped 5 bases and J dropped 9; count of bases not matched to a gene: 7. The CDR3 protein is CASSPGLAGMGEQFF. For the CDR3, the DNA is TGTGCCAGCAGTCCGGGACTAGCGGGGATGGGTGAGCAGTTCTTC.

This chain joins TRBV5-1 and TRBJ2-7; D is possibly TRBD1 (6 bases). The ends were cut back, 1 base at V and 3 bases at J, with 8 bases in the middle. CDR1 SGHRS and CDR2 YFSETQ come from the germline V gene. The CDR3 extends over 13 amino acids. CDR3 loop: CASSLRDNYEQYF. CDR3 sequence (DNA): TGCGCCAGCAGCTTGAGGGACAACTACGAGCAGTACTTC. Full variable domain (remainder filled in from reference TRBV5-1 and TRBJ2-7): KAGVTQTPRYLIKTRGQQVTLSCSPISGHRSVSWYQQTPGQGLQFLFEYFSETQRNKGNFPGRFSGRQFSNSRSEMNVSTLELGDSALYLCASSLRDNYEQYFGPGTRLTVT.

The rearrangement links TRBV11-2 to TRBJ1-1; 10 bases align to TRBD1. The CDR3 spans 15 residues. V gave up 3 bases and J gave up 1 base; unmatched junction bases: 2. Germline V gene lookup returns CDR1 SGHAT and CDR2 FQNNGV. The CDR3 loop is CASSLGQGRNTEAFF. The CDR3 coding sequence is TGTGCCAGCAGCTTGGGACAGGGGCGGAACACTGAAGCTTTCTTT.

The V gene is TRBV27, the J gene TRBJ2-4; possible D gene TRBD1, 7 bases. Germline loops: CDR1 MNHEY, CDR2 SMNVEV (reference sequence). V was trimmed by 9 bases and J by 8 bases, leaving 11 bases between them. The CDR3 runs to 11 residues. The CDR3 region has the DNA TGTGCCAGTATCAGGGGGGACATTCAGTACTTC. Its translation: CASIRGDIQYF.

The gene calls are TRBV6-1 and TRBJ1-1; 9 positions match TRBD1. After removal of 9 bases from V and 2 bases from J, the junction contained 7 bases not matched to a gene. The CDR3 is made up of 14 amino acids. In germline, CDR1 is MNHNS, CDR2 SASEGT. The CDR3 coding sequence is TGTGCCAGAGACGGACAGGGGCTAAACACTGAAGCTTTCTTT. Amino acids: CARDGQGLNTEAFF.

The chain joins TRBV6-5 to TRBJ2-7, with TRBD1 identical over 11 bases. CDR3 length equals 15 residues. Germline trimming cut 0 bases from V and 3 bases from J; bases unmatched to any gene: 1. Germline CDR1 reads MNHEY; CDR2 reads SVGAGI. The CDR3 region has the DNA TGTGCCAGCAGTTACTCGGGGACAGGGGGCTACGAGCAGTACTTC. Protein product: CASSYSGTGGYEQYF.

This chain uses TRBV10-2 with TRBJ2-1, with D maybe TRBD2 (5 bases). The V and J ends lost 3 bases and 4 bases respectively, with 16 bases between them. The CDR3 length is 16 residues. Germline assignment: CDR1 WSHSY and CDR2 SAAADI. Written as DNA, the CDR3 is TGCGCCAGCAGTGACGCGCAGGACTCAGAATACAATGAGCAGTTCTTC. It specifies CASSDAQDSEYNEQFF.

J is TRBJ2-3 and V is TRBV19, with TRBD1 matching 10 bases. The CDR3 length is 16 residues. The J segment lost 4 bases and the V segment lost 5 bases, leaving 9 bases of the junction unmatched. Germline CDR1 and CDR2: LNHDA and SQIVND (reference sequence). In DNA, the CDR3 is TGTGCCAGTAGTGTGGGGACAGGGGCCCGGGCAGATACGCAGTATTTT. Its translation is CASSVGTGARADTQYF.

CDR3 in amino acids: CASSLQGAGNSPLHF. CDR3 DNA sequence: TGTGCCAGCAGCCTGCAGGGGGCAGGGAATTCACCCCTCCACTTT. The rearrangement uses TRBV2 and TRBJ1-6; the match to TRBD1 covers 8 bases. The CDR3 is 15 amino acids. The V gene's germline CDR1 is SNHLY and CDR2 FYNNEI. The ends lost 6 bases at V and 7 bases at J; junction bases unmatched: 8. Supplemented by reference TRBV2 and TRBJ1-6, the full variable domain reads EPEVTQTPSHQVTQMGQEVILRCVPISNHLYFYWYRQILGQKVEFLVSFYNNEISEKSEIFDDQFSVERPDGSNFTLKIRSTKLEDSAMYFCASSLQGAGNSPLHFGNGTRLTVT.

J is TRBJ1-2 and V is TRBV19, with 8 nucleotides matching TRBD1. Trimming took 5 bases from V and 0 from J; bases not matched to a gene: 8. The germline CDR1 and CDR2 sequences are LNHDA and SQIVND (reference sequence). This CDR3 has 16 residues. This chain's CDR3 is CASSLRGTGTNYGYTF. The CDR3 nucleotides are TGTGCCAGTAGTTTACGGGGGACAGGTACTAACTATGGCTACACCTTC.

V is TRBV5-5 and J is TRBJ2-7, with D possibly being TRBD2 (5 bases). Per germline, CDR1 SGHKS and CDR2 YYEKEE (reference sequence). The CDR3 spans 16 residues. V lost 4 bases, J lost 3 bases, and 20 bases lay in between. DNA for the CDR3: TGTGCCAGCAGCCCCCTGAGGGTGGGTGGGAGCTACGAGCAGTACTTC. It specifies CASSPLRVGGSYEQYF. The entire variable domain, with the rest obtained from reference TRBV5-5 and TRBJ2-7, is as follows: DAGVTQSPTHLIKTRGQQVTLRCSPISGHKSVSWYQQVLGQGPQFIFQYYEKEERGRGNFPDRFSARQFPNYSSELNVNALLLGDSALYLCASSPLRVGGSYEQYFGPGTRLTVT.